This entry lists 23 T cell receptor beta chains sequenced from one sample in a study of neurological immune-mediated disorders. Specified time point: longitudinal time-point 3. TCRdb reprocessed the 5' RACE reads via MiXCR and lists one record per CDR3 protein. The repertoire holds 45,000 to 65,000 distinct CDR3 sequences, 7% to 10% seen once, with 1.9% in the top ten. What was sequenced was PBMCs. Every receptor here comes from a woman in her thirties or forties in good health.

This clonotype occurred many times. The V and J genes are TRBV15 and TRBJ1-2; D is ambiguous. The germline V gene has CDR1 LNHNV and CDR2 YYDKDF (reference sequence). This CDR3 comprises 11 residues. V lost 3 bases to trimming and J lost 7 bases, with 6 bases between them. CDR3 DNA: TGTGCCACCAGCAGGGGAGGTGGCTACACCTTC. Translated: CATSRGGGYTF.

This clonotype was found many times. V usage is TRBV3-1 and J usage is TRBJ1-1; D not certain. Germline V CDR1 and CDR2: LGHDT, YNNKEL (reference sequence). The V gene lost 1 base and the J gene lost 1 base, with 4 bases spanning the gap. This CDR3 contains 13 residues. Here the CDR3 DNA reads TGTGCCAGCAGCCAAGGGGGGAACACTGAAGCTTTCTTT. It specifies CASSQGGNTEAFF.

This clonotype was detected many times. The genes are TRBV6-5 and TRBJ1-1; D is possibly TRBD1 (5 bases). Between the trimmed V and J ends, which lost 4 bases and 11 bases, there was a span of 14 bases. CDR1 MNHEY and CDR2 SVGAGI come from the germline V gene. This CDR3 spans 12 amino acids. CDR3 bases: TGTGCCAGCAGTTTCATAAGGGGAGTCGCTTTCTTT. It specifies CASSFIRGVAFF.

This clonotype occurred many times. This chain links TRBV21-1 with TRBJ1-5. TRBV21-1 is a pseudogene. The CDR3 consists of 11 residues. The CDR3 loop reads CASSKSEPQHF. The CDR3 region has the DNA TGTGCCAGCAGCAAAAGTGAGCCCCAGCATTTT.

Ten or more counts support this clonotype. CDR3 loop: CASSLDGNTGELFF. The CDR3 DNA reads TGCGCCAGCAGCTTGGACGGAAACACCGGGGAGCTGTTTTTT. The chain is built from TRBV5-1 and TRBJ2-2; D not certain. This CDR3 spans 14 amino acids. V was clipped by 0 bases and J by 2 bases, with 5 bases between them. CDR1 SGHRS and CDR2 YFSETQ come from the germline V gene.

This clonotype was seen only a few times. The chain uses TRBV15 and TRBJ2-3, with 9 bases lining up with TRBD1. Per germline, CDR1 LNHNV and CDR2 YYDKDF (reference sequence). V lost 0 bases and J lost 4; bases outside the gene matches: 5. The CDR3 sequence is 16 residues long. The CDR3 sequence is CATSRDPGQGADTQYF. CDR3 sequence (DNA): TGTGCCACCAGCAGAGATCCGGGACAGGGAGCAGATACGCAGTATTTT.

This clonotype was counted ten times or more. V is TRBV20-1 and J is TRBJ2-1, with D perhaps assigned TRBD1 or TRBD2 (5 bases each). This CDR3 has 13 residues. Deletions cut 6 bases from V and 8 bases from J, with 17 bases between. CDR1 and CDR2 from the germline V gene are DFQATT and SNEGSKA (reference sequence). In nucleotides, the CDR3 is TGCAGTGCGGTTGGGGGTGACACACATGAGCAGTTCTTC. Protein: CSAVGGDTHEQFF.

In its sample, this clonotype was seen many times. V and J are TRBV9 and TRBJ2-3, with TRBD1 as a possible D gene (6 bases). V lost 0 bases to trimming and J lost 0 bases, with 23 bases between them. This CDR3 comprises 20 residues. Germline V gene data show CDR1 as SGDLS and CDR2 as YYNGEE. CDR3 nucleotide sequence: TGTGCCAGCAGCGTAGCTTCGGGACACGGGTTTGCTACTAGCACAGATACGCAGTATTTT. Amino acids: CASSVASGHGFATSTDTQYF.

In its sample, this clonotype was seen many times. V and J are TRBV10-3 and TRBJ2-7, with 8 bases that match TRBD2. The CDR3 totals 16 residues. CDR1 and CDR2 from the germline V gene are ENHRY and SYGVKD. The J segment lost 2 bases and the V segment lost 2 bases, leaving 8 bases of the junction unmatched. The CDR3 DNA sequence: TGTGCCATCAGTGAGGCCGGGCGGGGGGTTACCTACGAGCAGTACTTC. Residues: CAISEAGRGVTYEQYF.

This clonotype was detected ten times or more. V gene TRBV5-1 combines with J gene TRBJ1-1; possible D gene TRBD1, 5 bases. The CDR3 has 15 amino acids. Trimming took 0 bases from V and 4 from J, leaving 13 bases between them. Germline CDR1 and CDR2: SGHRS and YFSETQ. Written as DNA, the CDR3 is TGCGCCAGCAGCTTGGGAGGCGGGGGAGTCACTGAAGCTTTCTTT. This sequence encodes CASSLGGGGVTEAFF. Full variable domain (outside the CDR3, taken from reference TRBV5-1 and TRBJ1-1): KAGVTQTPRYLIKTRGQQVTLSCSPISGHRSVSWYQQTPGQGLQFLFEYFSETQRNKGNFPGRFSGRQFSNSRSEMNVSTLELGDSALYLCASSLGGGGVTEAFFGQGTRLTVV.

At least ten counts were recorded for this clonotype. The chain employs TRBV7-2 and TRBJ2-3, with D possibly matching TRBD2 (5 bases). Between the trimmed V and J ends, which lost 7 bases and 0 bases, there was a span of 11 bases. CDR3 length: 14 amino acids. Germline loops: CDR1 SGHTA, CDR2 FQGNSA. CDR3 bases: TGTGCCAGCACCTCTCGGGGTAGCACAGATACGCAGTATTTT. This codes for CASTSRGSTDTQYF.

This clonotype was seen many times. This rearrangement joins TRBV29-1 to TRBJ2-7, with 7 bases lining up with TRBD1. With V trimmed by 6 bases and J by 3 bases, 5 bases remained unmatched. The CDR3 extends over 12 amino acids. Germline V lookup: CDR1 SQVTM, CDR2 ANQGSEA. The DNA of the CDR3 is TGCAGCGTCAGGGGACAGATCTACGAGCAGTACTTC. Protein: CSVRGQIYEQYF.

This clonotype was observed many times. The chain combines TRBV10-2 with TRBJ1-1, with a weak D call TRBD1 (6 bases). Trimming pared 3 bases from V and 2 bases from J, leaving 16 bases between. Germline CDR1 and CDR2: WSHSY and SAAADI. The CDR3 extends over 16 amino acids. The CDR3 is CASSDLNRAYNTEAFF. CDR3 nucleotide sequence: TGCGCCAGCAGTGACCTCAACAGGGCCTACAACACTGAAGCTTTCTTT.

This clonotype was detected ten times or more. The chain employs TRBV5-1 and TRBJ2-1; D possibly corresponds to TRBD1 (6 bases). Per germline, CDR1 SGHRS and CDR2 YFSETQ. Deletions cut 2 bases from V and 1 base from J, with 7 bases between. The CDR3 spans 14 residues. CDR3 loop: CASSFTGSYNEQFF. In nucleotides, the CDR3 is TGCGCCAGCAGCTTCACAGGGTCCTACAATGAGCAGTTCTTC. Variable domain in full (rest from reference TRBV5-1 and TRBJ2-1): KAGVTQTPRYLIKTRGQQVTLSCSPISGHRSVSWYQQTPGQGLQFLFEYFSETQRNKGNFPGRFSGRQFSNSRSEMNVSTLELGDSALYLCASSFTGSYNEQFFGPGTRLTVL.

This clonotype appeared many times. In DNA, the CDR3 is TGTGCCAGCAGGGGGGGAGAGACCCAGTACTTC. Amino acid sequence: CASRGGETQYF. The chain links TRBV6-6 to TRBJ2-5, with D maybe TRBD2 (6 bases). In germline, CDR1 is MNHNY, CDR2 SVGAGI (reference sequence). The V end lost 6 bases, the J end lost 4 bases, and 6 bases lay between the germline ends. The CDR3 length is 11 residues.

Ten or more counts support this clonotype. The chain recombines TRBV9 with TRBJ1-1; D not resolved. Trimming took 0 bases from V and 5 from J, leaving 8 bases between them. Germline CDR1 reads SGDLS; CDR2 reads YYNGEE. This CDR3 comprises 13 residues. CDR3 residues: CASSVASGTEAFF. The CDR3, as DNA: TGTGCCAGCAGCGTAGCTTCCGGGACTGAAGCTTTCTTT.

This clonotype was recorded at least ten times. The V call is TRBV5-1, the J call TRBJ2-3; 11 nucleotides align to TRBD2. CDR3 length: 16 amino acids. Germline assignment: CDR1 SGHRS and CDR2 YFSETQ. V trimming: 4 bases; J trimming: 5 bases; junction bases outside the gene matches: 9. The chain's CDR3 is CASSIELAGVIDTQYF. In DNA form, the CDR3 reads TGCGCCAGCAGCATCGAACTAGCGGGAGTTATAGATACGCAGTATTTT. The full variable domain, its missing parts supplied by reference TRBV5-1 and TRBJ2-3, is KAGVTQTPRYLIKTRGQQVTLSCSPISGHRSVSWYQQTPGQGLQFLFEYFSETQRNKGNFPGRFSGRQFSNSRSEMNVSTLELGDSALYLCASSIELAGVIDTQYFGPGTRLTVL.

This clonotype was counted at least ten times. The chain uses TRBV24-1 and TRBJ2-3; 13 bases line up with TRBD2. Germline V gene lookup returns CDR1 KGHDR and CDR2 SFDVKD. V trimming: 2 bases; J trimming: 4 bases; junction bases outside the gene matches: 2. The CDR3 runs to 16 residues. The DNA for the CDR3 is TGTGCCACCAGTGATTGGACTAGCGGGAGCCCAGATACGCAGTATTTT. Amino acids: CATSDWTSGSPDTQYF.

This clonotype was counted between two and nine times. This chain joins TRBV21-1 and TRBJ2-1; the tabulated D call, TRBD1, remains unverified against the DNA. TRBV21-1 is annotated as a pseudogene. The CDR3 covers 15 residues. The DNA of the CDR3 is TGTGCCAGCCGGGGCCGGGGGGGGTACTACAATGAGCAGTTCTTC. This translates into CASRGRGGYYNEQFF.

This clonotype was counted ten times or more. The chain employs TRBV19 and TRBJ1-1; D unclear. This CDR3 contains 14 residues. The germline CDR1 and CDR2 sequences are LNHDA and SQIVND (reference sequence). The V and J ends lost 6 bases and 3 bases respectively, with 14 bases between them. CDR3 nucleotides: TGTGCCAGTAGATCTCACTCCTTGGACACTGAAGCTTTCTTT. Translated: CASRSHSLDTEAFF. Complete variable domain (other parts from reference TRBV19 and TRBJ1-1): DGGITQSPKYLFRKEGQNVTLSCEQNLNHDAMYWYRQDPGQGLRLIYYSQIVNDFQKGDIAEGYSVSREKKESFPLTVTSAQKNPTAFYLCASRSHSLDTEAFFGQGTRLTVV.

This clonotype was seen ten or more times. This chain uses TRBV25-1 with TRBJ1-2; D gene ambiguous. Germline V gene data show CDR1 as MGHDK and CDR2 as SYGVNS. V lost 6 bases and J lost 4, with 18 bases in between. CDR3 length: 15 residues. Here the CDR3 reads CASRRSGIASYGYTF. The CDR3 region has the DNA TGTGCCAGCAGGCGGTCGGGGATTGCGTCCTATGGCTACACCTTC.

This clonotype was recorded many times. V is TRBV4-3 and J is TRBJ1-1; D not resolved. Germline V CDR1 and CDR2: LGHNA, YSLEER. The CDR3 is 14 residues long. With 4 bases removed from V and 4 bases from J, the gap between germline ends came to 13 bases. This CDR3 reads CASSPKTEGTEAFF. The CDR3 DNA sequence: TGCGCCAGCAGCCCAAAGACCGAGGGCACTGAAGCTTTCTTT.

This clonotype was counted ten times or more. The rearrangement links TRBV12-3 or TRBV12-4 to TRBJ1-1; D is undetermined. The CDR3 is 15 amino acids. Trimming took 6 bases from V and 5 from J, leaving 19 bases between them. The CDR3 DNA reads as TGTGCCAGCAGATCAACTGGGGTTAGGGAAACTGAAGCTTTCTTT. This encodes CASRSTGVRETEAFF.